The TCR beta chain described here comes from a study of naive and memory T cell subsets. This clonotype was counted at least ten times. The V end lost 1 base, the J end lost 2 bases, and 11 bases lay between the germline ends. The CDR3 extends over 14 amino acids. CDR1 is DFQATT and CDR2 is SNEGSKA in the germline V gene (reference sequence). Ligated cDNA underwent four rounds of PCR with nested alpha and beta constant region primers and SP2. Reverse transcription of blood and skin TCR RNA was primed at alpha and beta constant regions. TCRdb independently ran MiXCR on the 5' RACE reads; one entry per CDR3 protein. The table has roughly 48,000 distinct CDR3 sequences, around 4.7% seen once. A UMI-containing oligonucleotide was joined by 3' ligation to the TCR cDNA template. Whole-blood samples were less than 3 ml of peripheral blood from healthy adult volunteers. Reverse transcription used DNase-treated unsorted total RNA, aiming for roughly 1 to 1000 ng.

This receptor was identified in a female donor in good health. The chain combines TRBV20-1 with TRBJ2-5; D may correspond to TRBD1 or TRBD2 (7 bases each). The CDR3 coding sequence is TGCAGTGCTAGAGGTCAGGGGGGGCAAGAGACCCAGTACTTC. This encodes CSARGQGGQETQYF.